This TCR beta chain was recorded in a study of regulatory T cells in long-lasting Graves disease. In this sample, this clonotype turned up a few times. CDR1 is DFQATT and CDR2 is SNEGSKA in the germline V gene (reference sequence). Unmatched junction bases numbered 9, after V lost 5 bases and J lost 2 bases. This CDR3 contains 16 residues. Building the TCR beta libraries relied on iRepertoire HTBI primers, and CDR3 regions underwent Arm-PCR. From the multiplex PCR reads, TCRdb called clonotypes with MiXCR, one entry per CDR3 protein. The data hold 240,000 or so distinct CDR3 sequences, with just over 20% observed a single time. Time point indicated: newly diagnosed GD, antithyroid drugs for less than 3 months. Making the TCR library involved RNA that had been extracted from PBMCs. An endocrinology department located in Xi'an, China, was where the patients came from.

The TCR comes from a female donor with Graves disease. This material consisted of peripheral blood mononuclear cells (PBMCs), taken at new diagnosis, from a patient treated with antithyroid drugs. This chain connects TRBV20-1 to TRBJ2-6, with TRBD1 matching 7 bases. CDR3 protein: CSAWRQGEPGANVLTF. CDR3 nucleotide sequence: TGCAGTGCTTGGAGACAGGGAGAGCCTGGGGCCAACGTCCTGACTTTC.